The 3 T cell receptor beta chains given below trace back to one sample, sequenced in a study of cytomegalovirus exposure and HLA in healthy donors. The primer mix had 60 Vbeta and 13 Jbeta primers. TCRdb's copy holds only in-frame clones and misses some; the assay was immunoSEQ multiplex PCR. The table shows 85,000 to 100,000 clones, with around three quarters occurring only once. The source material was PBMCs. These receptors were obtained from a man aged 55 to 70 in good health and CMV-seropositive.

The chain recombines TRBV28 with TRBJ1-6; D is unclear. V lost 8 bases and J 11 bases, leaving 16 bases between the germline ends. Germline V gene data show CDR1 as MDHEN and CDR2 as SYDVKM. This CDR3 has 13 residues. This CDR3 is CASHNPGNPPLHF. The CDR3 coding sequence is TGTGCCAGCCACAACCCCGGGAATCCACCCCTCCACTTT.

The rearrangement links TRBV25-1 to TRBJ2-7, with 10 positions matching TRBD2. This CDR3 contains 18 residues. Germline V CDR1 and CDR2: MGHDK, SYGVNS. J lost 0 bases, V lost 5 bases, and 13 bases had no gene match. The CDR3: CASSTPGTSDTFSYEQYF. As DNA, the CDR3 is TGTGCCAGCAGTACCCCCGGGACTAGCGATACGTTCTCCTACGAGCAGTACTTC.

V usage is TRBV10-3 and J usage is TRBJ1-1; weak D call: TRBD1 (5 bases). The germline V gene encodes CDR1 ENHRY and CDR2 SYGVKD. The CDR3 contains 12 residues. V dropped 2 bases and J dropped 7 bases, with 8 bases sitting between them. The DNA for the CDR3 is TGTGCCATCAGTGAGGGGGCCCGTGAAGCTTTCTTT. Protein product: CAISEGAREAFF.